These 23 T cell receptor beta chains share one sample of origin, sequenced in a study of blood T cell repertoires in COVID-19. Sequenced by immunoSEQ multiplex PCR; TCRdb stores in-frame clones only, minus some. The sample shows about 270,000 clones, more than 70% of them seen only once. Sequencing input: peripheral blood. These receptors were obtained from a woman between 18 and 30 years old with acute or convalescent COVID-19.

The table lists this clone with a count of one. This chain connects TRBV7-3 to TRBJ2-1, with a weak D call TRBD2 (6 bases). The V end lost 5 bases, the J end lost 9 bases, and 14 bases lay between the germline ends. Germline V lookup: CDR1 SGHTA, CDR2 FQGTGA. The CDR3 loop spans 13 amino acids. CDR3 protein: CASSLPGDREQFF. The CDR3, as DNA: TGTGCCAGCAGCCTCCCGGGAGACCGTGAGCAGTTCTTC.

The V and J genes are TRBV28 and TRBJ1-2; a possible D gene is TRBD1 (5 bases). The CDR3 contains 16 residues. Germline CDR1 reads MDHEN; CDR2 reads SYDVKM. Trimming removed 6 bases from V and 4 bases from J, with 21 bases in between. CDR3 loop: CASSPRGGEITYGYTF. The CDR3 DNA is TGTGCCAGCAGCCCGCGGGGGGGGGAGATCACCTATGGCTACACCTTC.

As DNA, the CDR3 is TGTGCCAGCAGTCCAGCAATACACAGGGGTGGCGAGCAGTACTTC. Amino acid sequence: CASSPAIHRGGEQYF. V and J are TRBV27 and TRBJ2-7; 7 bases fit TRBD1. Germline values: CDR1 MNHEY, CDR2 SMNVEV (reference sequence). This CDR3 has 15 amino acids. Trimming cost V 5 bases and J 6 bases; bases outside gene matches: 13.

The chain carries TRBV4-3 and TRBJ2-7, with 7 bases matching TRBD1. Germline V gene sequence: CDR1 LGHNA, CDR2 YSLEER. Trimming removed 4 bases from V and 5 bases from J; junction bases left unmatched: 5. The CDR3 covers 13 residues. The CDR3 loop reads CASSLDRVHEQYF. The CDR3 coding sequence is TGCGCCAGCAGCCTAGACAGGGTCCACGAGCAGTACTTC.

The chain links TRBV12-3 or TRBV12-4 to TRBJ2-7, with D perhaps TRBD1 (6 bases). V gave up 5 bases and J gave up 2 bases, with 10 bases separating them. The CDR3 totals 13 residues. For the CDR3, the DNA is TGTGCCAGCAGTAACCAGGGGACCTACGAGCAGTACTTC. Protein product: CASSNQGTYEQYF.

The rearrangement links TRBV30 to TRBJ2-6, with a tentative D call TRBD1 (6 bases). CDR1 is GTSNPN, CDR2 SVGIG, per germline (reference sequence). V was shortened by 0 bases and J by 1 base, with 13 bases between the two germline ends. The CDR3 has 17 amino acids. The CDR3 protein is CAWSVGERGSGANVLTF. The CDR3 coding sequence is TGTGCCTGGAGTGTCGGGGAAAGGGGGTCTGGGGCCAACGTCCTGACTTTC.

V usage is TRBV7-6 and J usage is TRBJ2-2, with 8 bases lining up with TRBD2. Germline loops: CDR1 SGHVS, CDR2 FNYEAQ. Trimming removed 8 bases from V and 1 base from J; junction bases left unmatched: 3. The CDR3 consists of 14 residues. CDR3 in DNA: TGTGCCAGCGCGGCGGGGGGGAACACCGGGGAGCTGTTTTTT. It encodes CASAAGGNTGELFF.

The J gene is TRBJ2-5, the V gene TRBV6-5; tentatively, D is TRBD2 (5 bases). The germline V and J ends were trimmed by 10 bases and 2 bases, with 17 bases remaining between them. Germline CDR1 reads MNHEY; CDR2 reads SVGAGI. The CDR3 is 14 amino acids. In DNA, the CDR3 is TGTGCCATCTGGGGTTTAGCGCGGCAAGAGACCCAGTACTTC. Translated: CAIWGLARQETQYF.

The genes are TRBV27 and TRBJ2-7; 12 bases are shared with TRBD2. CDR3 length: 19 residues. The V and J ends lost 6 bases and 3 bases, in that order; junction bases with no gene match: 18. The germline gives CDR1 MNHEY, CDR2 SMNVEV (reference sequence). The CDR3 protein is CASSPSLGLAGRGLYEQYF. CDR3 nucleotides: TGTGCCAGCAGCCCATCATTGGGACTAGCGGGTCGAGGCCTCTACGAGCAGTACTTC.

This clone was found once. The chain is built from TRBV18 and TRBJ1-3, with D perhaps matching TRBD1 (5 bases). The CDR3 runs 14 residues. CDR1 KGHSH and CDR2 LQKENI come from the germline V gene. V was shortened by 6 bases and J by 3 bases, with 12 bases between the two germline ends. This chain's CDR3 is CASSGQLGGNTIYF. CDR3 nucleotides: TGTGCCAGCTCTGGACAACTTGGTGGAAACACCATATATTTT. Drawing the rest from reference TRBV18 and TRBJ1-3, the complete variable domain is NAGVMQNPRHLVRRRGQEARLRCSPMKGHSHVYWYRQLPEEGLKFMVYLQKENIIDESGMPKERFSAEFPKEGPSILRIQQVVRGDSAAYFCASSGQLGGNTIYFGEGSWLTVV.

J is TRBJ1-5 and V is TRBV7-8, with D uncertain. CDR3 length: 15 amino acids. From germline, CDR1 is SGHVS and CDR2 FQNEAQ. The V and J ends lost 3 bases and 3 bases respectively, with 12 bases between them. CDR3 amino acids: CASSLGVPANQPQHF. The CDR3 DNA follows: TGTGCCAGCAGCTTGGGAGTCCCGGCCAATCAGCCCCAGCATTTT.

For the CDR3, the DNA is TGTGCCACCAGTGTCTCGAGGGCTAGCGGGAGCTACAATGAGCAGTTCTTC. It yields the protein CATSVSRASGSYNEQFF. The chain couples TRBV24-1 to TRBJ2-1; TRBD2 aligns across 10 bases. Germline V CDR1 and CDR2: KGHDR, SFDVKD. The CDR3 extends over 17 amino acids. Trimming cost V 5 bases and J 3 bases; bases outside gene matches: 9.

The V and J genes are TRBV5-5 and TRBJ2-7; 8 bases map to TRBD2. Germline V gives CDR1 SGHKS, CDR2 YYEKEE (reference sequence). This CDR3 has 17 residues. The ends lost 2 bases at V and 0 bases at J; junction bases unmatched: 10. The CDR3 loop reads CASSLLFGGDVSYEQYF. The CDR3 bases are TGTGCCAGCAGCTTATTATTCGGGGGGGACGTCTCCTACGAGCAGTACTTC.

V and J are TRBV27 and TRBJ2-7, with D maybe TRBD1 (6 bases). CDR3 size: 16 residues. Germline V CDR1 and CDR2: MNHEY, SMNVEV (reference sequence). Trimming removed 6 bases from V and 2 bases from J, with 20 bases in between. This CDR3 reads CASSSEQGWGPYEQYF. In nucleotides, the CDR3 is TGTGCCAGCAGCTCGGAACAGGGTTGGGGCCCCTACGAGCAGTACTTC.

The genes are TRBV28 and TRBJ2-2; 8 positions agree with TRBD2. Germline V gene lookup returns CDR1 MDHEN and CDR2 SYDVKM. The CDR3 extends over 19 amino acids. V shed 6 bases and J 7 bases; nucleotides not matched to a gene: 22. The CDR3, as DNA: TGTGCCAGCAGCCCCGCGCGGCCTAGCGGGTTCAACTTGAACGGGGAGCTGTTTTTT. Translated, it gives CASSPARPSGFNLNGELFF.

This clone was recorded at least ten times. This chain connects TRBV4-1 to TRBJ1-2; 8 nucleotides align to TRBD1. The CDR3 sequence is 14 residues long. The germline gives CDR1 MGHRA, CDR2 YSYEKL. V was clipped by 0 bases and J by 4 bases; unmatched bases: 1. CDR3 DNA: TGCGCCAGCAGCCAAGAGGGGACAGGCTATGGCTACACCTTC. This encodes CASSQEGTGYGYTF.

In its sample, this clone was seen a few times. This chain uses TRBV10-2 with TRBJ1-1; 8 bases fit TRBD1. CDR3 length: 10 amino acids. V trimming: 6 bases; J trimming: 12 bases; junction bases outside the gene matches: 3. The germline gives CDR1 WSHSY, CDR2 SAAADI. CDR3 in amino acids: CASRDRVTFF. Written as DNA, the CDR3 is TGCGCCAGCAGGGACAGGGTGACTTTCTTT.

This clone was seen a few times. The chain uses TRBV10-3 and TRBJ1-2, with D tentatively TRBD1 (5 bases). The CDR3 consists of 10 residues. CDR1 ENHRY and CDR2 SYGVKD come from the germline V gene. The V end lost 8 bases, the J end lost 8 bases, and 9 bases lay between the germline ends. For the CDR3, the DNA is TGTGCCATCGGGGCGGCGGGCTACACCTTC. Its translation: CAIGAAGYTF.

With respect to this clone: At one boundary the junction diverges from the germline segment, which might be a read error. The chain's CDR3 is CATSTVRSGNSDF. The CDR3 coding sequence is TGTGCCACCAGCACAGTGCGTTCGGGAAATTCGGACTTC. The V gene is TRBV15, the J gene TRBJ2-5; D might be TRBD2 (5 bases). Germline V gene data show CDR1 as LNHNV and CDR2 as YYDKDF (reference sequence). The CDR3 extends over 13 amino acids.

The chain has TRBV12-3 or TRBV12-4 and TRBJ1-1, with D possibly matching TRBD1 (6 bases). V lost 6 bases and J 2 bases, leaving 10 bases between the germline ends. The CDR3 is 13 amino acids. The CDR3 DNA follows: TGTGCCAGCAGAGAACAGGGAAACACTGAAGCTTTCTTT. Its protein is CASREQGNTEAFF.

In DNA, the CDR3 is TGTGCCAGCAGGCGGGACCTAGCAAACACCGGGGAGCTGTTTTTT. This translates into CASRRDLANTGELFF. The V call is TRBV6-5, the J call TRBJ2-2, with a tentative D call TRBD2 (6 bases). Per germline, CDR1 MNHEY and CDR2 SVGAGI. The ends were cut back, 6 bases at V and 2 bases at J, with 13 bases in the middle. The CDR3 is 15 residues long.

The gene calls are TRBV7-9 and TRBJ2-1; 9 bases map to TRBD2. CDR1 SEHNR and CDR2 FQNEAQ come from the germline V gene (reference sequence). V dropped 6 bases and J dropped 7; count of bases not matched to a gene: 7. The CDR3 covers 14 residues. The CDR3 bases are TGTGCCAGCAGGCCAGCGGGAGGTAGAAATGAGCAGTTCTTC. It yields the protein CASRPAGGRNEQFF.

The chain has TRBV11-1 and TRBJ1-1; 10 bases agree with TRBD1. CDR3 length: 17 amino acids. V trimming: 0 bases; J trimming: 0 bases; junction bases outside the gene matches: 4. Germline V gene sequence: CDR1 SGHAT, CDR2 FQDESV (reference sequence). The DNA of the CDR3 is TGTGCCAGCAGCTTAGCTGGGACAGGGGTTGTGAACACTGAAGCTTTCTTT. Residues: CASSLAGTGVVNTEAFF.